The 7 T cell receptor beta chains below all came from one sample that was sequenced in a study of shared clonotypes between healthy human individuals. Sequenced by immunoSEQ multiplex PCR; TCRdb stores in-frame clones only, minus some. The sample holds a few million clones; around 90% are singletons and the top ten take approximately 0.39%. Sequencing input: naive CD4+ T cells from PBMCs. Subset described: CD45RA+ positively selected. All receptors come from a man younger than 35 in good health. Some clones in this sample may be carry-over from other donors' samples.

The chain joins TRBV5-4 to TRBJ1-5; D not resolved. The V end was cut by 10 bases, the J end by 0 bases, with 14 bases between. The CDR3 is made up of 14 amino acids. Germline V lookup: CDR1 SGHNT, CDR2 YYREEE (reference sequence). The CDR3 reads CAYHGVDSNQPQHF. DNA of the CDR3: TGTGCCTACCATGGCGTGGATAGCAATCAGCCCCAGCATTTT.

This clone was observed a single time. The chain has TRBV11-2 and TRBJ2-1; no clear D gene. Trimming cost V 1 base and J 2 bases, with 6 bases left between them. The germline CDR1 and CDR2 sequences are SGHAT and FQNNGV. This CDR3 has 14 residues. The CDR3, as DNA: TGTGCCAGCAGCTTAGCCAGCCCCTACAATGAGCAGTTCTTC. Translation gives CASSLASPYNEQFF.

The chain recombines TRBV28 with TRBJ1-1, with D possibly TRBD1 on 6 matching bases. Germline V gives CDR1 MDHEN, CDR2 SYDVKM. The length of the CDR3 is 17 residues. V lost 4 bases and J 0 bases, leaving 18 bases between the germline ends. The CDR3 spells CASSSIGGGRMNTEAFF. DNA for the CDR3: TGTGCCAGCAGTTCCATTGGGGGCGGGCGGATGAACACTGAAGCTTTCTTT.

Here the CDR3 DNA reads TGTGCCAGCAGTGAACTAGCGGGAGAGGAGCAGTACTTC. Residues: CASSELAGEEQYF. This chain uses TRBV2 with TRBJ2-7; 10 positions agree with TRBD2. After removal of 2 bases from V and 7 bases from J, the junction contained 2 bases not matched to a gene. Germline CDR1 SNHLY, CDR2 FYNNEI. This CDR3 is 13 amino acids long.

The chain links TRBV5-1 to TRBJ2-1; tentative D call: TRBD2 (6 bases). The germline V gene has CDR1 SGHRS and CDR2 YFSETQ. Trimming shortened V by 4 bases and J by 1 base, and 12 bases separated the two germline ends. The CDR3 sequence is 15 residues long. DNA for the CDR3: TGCGCCAGCAGCGTCGGGAGTCAATCCTACAATGAGCAGTTCTTC. Translation: CASSVGSQSYNEQFF.

The chain uses TRBV2 and TRBJ2-1, with D perhaps matching TRBD1 (6 bases). The CDR3 loop spans 15 amino acids. Looked up from germline, CDR1 is SNHLY and CDR2 is FYNNEI. V was cut by 2 bases and J by 7 bases, with 15 bases left in between. The CDR3 region is CASSEIGTGTNEQFF. The CDR3 nucleotides read TGTGCCAGCAGTGAAATAGGTACAGGGACGAATGAGCAGTTCTTC.

The chain is built from TRBV11-2 and TRBJ1-4; no clear D gene. V was trimmed by 5 bases and J by 2 bases, leaving 12 bases between them. Germline assignment: CDR1 SGHAT and CDR2 FQNNGV. The CDR3 spans 15 residues. The CDR3 coding sequence is TGTGCCAGCAGCCCTTTAGTCATTACTAATGAAAAACTGTTTTTT. It encodes CASSPLVITNEKLFF.